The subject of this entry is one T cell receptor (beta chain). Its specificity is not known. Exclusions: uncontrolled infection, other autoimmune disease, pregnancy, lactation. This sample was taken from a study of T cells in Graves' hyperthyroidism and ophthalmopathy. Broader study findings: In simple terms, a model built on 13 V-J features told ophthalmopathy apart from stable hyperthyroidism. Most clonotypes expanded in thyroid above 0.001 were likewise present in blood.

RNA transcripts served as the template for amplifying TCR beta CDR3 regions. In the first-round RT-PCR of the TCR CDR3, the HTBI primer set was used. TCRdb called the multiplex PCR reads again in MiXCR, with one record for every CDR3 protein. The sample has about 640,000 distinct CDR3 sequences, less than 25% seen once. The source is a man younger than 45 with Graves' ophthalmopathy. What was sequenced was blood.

CDR3 amino acids: CAISELEGPVDEQFF. The CDR3 DNA is TGTGCCATCAGTGAGTTGGAGGGACCGGTCGATGAGCAGTTCTTC. The rearrangement uses TRBV10-3 and TRBJ2-1, with D tentatively TRBD2 (6 bases). The V end lost 1 base, the J end lost 8 bases, and 15 bases lay between the germline ends. CDR1 is ENHRY, CDR2 SYGVKD, per germline. CDR3 length: 15 residues.